This TCR beta chain was obtained from a study of T cell responses to AZD1222 COVID-19 vaccine. Across the study: Second doses at about 4 or about 12 weeks were pooled. Findings and caveats of the study: Vaccine-associated CD4 TCRs ranged over spike, dominating at 160-218 and 743-854. Donors were chiefly white British, with a greater number of females, and clonal diversity was perhaps underestimated.

TCRdb's copy holds only in-frame clones and misses some; the assay was immunoSEQ multiplex PCR. The sample carries approximately 100,000 clones, 90% to 95% recorded once. The CDR3 loop spans 15 amino acids. The V gene's germline CDR1 is LGHNA and CDR2 YNFKEQ. The V and J ends lost 0 bases and 4 bases respectively, with 12 bases between them. Notes on this clone: As yet, its antigen is unknown.

The sample was peripheral blood, taken on day 0 of AZD1222 vaccination. The receptor was isolated from an adult in good health. The rearrangement uses TRBV4-2 and TRBJ1-2; TRBD1 is a possible D gene (6 bases). The CDR3 is CASSQDLGAGYGYTF. CDR3 coding DNA: TGTGCCAGCAGCCAAGATTTGGGGGCGGGCTATGGCTACACCTTC.